This entry is about one TCR beta chain. From germline, CDR1 is SNHLY and CDR2 FYNNEI. Unmatched junction bases numbered 10, after V lost 0 bases and J lost 4 bases. The CDR3 has 18 amino acids. TCRdb re-analysed the RT-PCR reads in MiXCR, keeping a single row per CDR3 protein. This table holds more than 450,000 distinct CDR3 sequences, about 11% found once. This specimen belongs to a study of response to subunit inactivated influenza vaccine. The data also belong to a second study, concerning T cells expressing NK-cell markers. As reported in that work: In generating TCR beta cDNA, 5'RACE template switching with UMIs was used.

The rearrangement uses TRBV2 and TRBJ2-3; 10 nucleotides agree with TRBD1. The sequences come from PBMCs from blood, collected on the day of vaccination. The sequence came from a man over 45 who received an inactivated influenza vaccine. CDR3 sequence reads: CASSEALVGTGESDTQYF. In DNA, the CDR3 is TGTGCCAGCAGTGAAGCGCTGGTGGGGACAGGGGAGTCAGATACGCAGTATTTT.